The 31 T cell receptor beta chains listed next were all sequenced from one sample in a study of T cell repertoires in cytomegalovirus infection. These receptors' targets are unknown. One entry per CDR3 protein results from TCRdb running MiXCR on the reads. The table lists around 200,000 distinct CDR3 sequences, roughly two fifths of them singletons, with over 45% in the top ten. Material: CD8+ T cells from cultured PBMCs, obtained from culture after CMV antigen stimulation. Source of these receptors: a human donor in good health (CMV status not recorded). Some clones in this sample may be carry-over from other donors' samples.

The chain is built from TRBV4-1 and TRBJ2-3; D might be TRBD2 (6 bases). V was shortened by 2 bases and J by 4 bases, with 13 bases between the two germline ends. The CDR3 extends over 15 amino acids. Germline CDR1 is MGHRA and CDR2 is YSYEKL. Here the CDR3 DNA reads TGCGCCAGCAGCCAAAGGAGCGGGCGGCCAGATACGCAGTATTTT. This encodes CASSQRSGRPDTQYF.

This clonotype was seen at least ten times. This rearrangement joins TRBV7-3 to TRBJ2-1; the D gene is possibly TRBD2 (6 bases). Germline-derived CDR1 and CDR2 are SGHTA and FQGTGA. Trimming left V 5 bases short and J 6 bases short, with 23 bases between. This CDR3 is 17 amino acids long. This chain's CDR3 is CASSPRGSRDGINEQFF. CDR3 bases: TGTGCCAGCAGCCCCCGGGGGTCGCGGGATGGGATCAATGAGCAGTTCTTC.

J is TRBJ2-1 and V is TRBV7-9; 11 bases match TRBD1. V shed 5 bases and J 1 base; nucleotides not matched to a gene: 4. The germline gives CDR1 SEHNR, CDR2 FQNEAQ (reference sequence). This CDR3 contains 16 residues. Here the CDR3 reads CASSPGQGESYNEQFF. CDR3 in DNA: TGTGCCAGCAGCCCGGGACAGGGGGAGTCCTACAATGAGCAGTTCTTC.

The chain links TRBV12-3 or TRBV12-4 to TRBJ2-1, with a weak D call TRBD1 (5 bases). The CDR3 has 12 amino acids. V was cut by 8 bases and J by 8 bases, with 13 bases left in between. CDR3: CASGWGSDEQFF. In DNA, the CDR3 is TGTGCCAGCGGGTGGGGCTCCGATGAGCAGTTCTTC.

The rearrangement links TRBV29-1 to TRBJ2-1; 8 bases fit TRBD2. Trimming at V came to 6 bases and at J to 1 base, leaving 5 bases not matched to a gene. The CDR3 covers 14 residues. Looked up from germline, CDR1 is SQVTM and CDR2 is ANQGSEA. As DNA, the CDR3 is TGCAGCGTCGAGGGCGGGAGGTCCTACAATGAGCAGTTCTTC. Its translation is CSVEGGRSYNEQFF.

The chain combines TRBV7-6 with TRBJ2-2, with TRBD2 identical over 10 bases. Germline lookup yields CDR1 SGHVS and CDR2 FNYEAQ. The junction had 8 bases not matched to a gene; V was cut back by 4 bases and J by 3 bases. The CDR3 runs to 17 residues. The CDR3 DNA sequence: TGTGCCAGCAGCTCCACAGCGGGAGGGCCTGACACCGGGGAGCTGTTTTTT. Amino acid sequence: CASSSTAGGPDTGELFF.

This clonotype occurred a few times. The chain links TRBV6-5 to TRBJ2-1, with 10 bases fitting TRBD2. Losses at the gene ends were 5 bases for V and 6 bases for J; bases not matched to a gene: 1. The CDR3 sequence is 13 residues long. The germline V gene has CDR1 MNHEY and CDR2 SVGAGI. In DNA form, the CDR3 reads TGTGCCAGCAGTCGGACTAGCGGCAATGAGCAGTTCTTC. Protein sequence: CASSRTSGNEQFF.

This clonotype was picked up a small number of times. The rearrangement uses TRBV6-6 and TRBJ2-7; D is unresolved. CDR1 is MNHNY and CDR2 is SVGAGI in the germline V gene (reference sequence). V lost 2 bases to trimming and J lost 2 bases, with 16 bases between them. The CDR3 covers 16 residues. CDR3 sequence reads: CASSYIYSRNAYEQYF. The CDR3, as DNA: TGTGCCAGCAGTTACATTTACTCCCGAAACGCCTACGAGCAGTACTTC.

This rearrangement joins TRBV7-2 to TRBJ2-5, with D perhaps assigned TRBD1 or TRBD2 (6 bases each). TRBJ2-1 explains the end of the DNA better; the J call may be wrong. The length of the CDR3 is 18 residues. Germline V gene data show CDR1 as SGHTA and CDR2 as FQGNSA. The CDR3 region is CASSLGGRLGGGQETQFF. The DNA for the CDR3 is TGTGCCAGCAGCTTAGGGGGGCGGCTGGGGGGAGGACAAGAGACCCAGTTCTTC.

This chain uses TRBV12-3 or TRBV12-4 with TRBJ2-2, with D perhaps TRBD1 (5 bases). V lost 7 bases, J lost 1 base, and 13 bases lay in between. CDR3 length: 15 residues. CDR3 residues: CASKGRDRNTGELFF. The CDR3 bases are TGTGCCAGCAAGGGTCGTGACAGGAACACCGGGGAGCTGTTTTTT.

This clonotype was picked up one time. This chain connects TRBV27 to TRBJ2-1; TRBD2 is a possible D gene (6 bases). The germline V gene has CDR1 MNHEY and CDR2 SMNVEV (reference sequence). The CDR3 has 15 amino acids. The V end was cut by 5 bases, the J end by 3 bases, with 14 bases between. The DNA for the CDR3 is TGTGCCAGCAGTGCCTCTAGCGAAAACTACAATGAGCAGTTCTTC. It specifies CASSASSENYNEQFF.

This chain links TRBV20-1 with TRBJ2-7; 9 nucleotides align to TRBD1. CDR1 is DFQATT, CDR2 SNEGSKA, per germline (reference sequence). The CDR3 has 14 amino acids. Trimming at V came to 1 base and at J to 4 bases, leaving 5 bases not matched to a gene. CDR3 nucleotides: TGCAGTGCTAGAGGGGGACAGGGTTCTTACGAGCAGTACTTC. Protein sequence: CSARGGQGSYEQYF.

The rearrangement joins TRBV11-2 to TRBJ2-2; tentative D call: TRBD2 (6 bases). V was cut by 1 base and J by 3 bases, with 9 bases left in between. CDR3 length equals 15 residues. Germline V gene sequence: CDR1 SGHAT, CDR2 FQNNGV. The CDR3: CASSLAGVHTGELFF. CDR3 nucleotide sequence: TGTGCCAGCAGCTTAGCGGGAGTTCACACCGGGGAGCTGTTTTTT.

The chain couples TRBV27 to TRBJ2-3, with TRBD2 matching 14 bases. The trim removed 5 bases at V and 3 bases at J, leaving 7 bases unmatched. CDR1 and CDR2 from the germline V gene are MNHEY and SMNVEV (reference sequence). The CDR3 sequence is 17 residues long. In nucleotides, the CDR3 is TGTGCCAGCAGTAGCCTGACTAGCGGGGGGGTAACAGATACGCAGTATTTT. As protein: CASSSLTSGGVTDTQYF.

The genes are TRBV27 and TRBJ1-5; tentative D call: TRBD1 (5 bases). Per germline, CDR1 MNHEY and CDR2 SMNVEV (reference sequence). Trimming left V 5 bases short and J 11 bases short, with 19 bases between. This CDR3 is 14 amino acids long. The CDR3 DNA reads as TGTGCCAGCAGTCCCATCCCCACAGGTACGACCCAGCATTTT. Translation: CASSPIPTGTTQHF.

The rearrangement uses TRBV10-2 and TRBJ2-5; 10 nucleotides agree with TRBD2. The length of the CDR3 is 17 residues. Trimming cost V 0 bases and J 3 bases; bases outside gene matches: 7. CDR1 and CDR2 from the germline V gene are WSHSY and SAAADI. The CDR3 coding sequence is TGCGCCAGCAGTGAGTCTGTTTGGCTAGCGGGGGAAGAGACCCAGTACTTC. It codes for CASSESVWLAGEETQYF.

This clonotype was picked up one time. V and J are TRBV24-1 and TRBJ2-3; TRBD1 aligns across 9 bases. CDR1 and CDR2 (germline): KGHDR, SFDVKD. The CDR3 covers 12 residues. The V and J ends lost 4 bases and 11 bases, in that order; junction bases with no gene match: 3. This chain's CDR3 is CATSEGGQGQYF. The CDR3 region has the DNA TGTGCCACCAGTGAGGGGGGACAGGGGCAGTATTTT.

The CDR3 DNA is TGCAGTGCTAGAGATCCGGACAGGGGCTATAGCAATCAGCCCCAGCATTTT. Translating gives CSARDPDRGYSNQPQHF. V usage is TRBV20-1 and J usage is TRBJ1-5; 9 bases map to TRBD1. The CDR3 consists of 17 residues. The ends lost 0 bases at V and 0 bases at J; junction bases unmatched: 6. Germline loops: CDR1 DFQATT, CDR2 SNEGSKA (reference sequence).

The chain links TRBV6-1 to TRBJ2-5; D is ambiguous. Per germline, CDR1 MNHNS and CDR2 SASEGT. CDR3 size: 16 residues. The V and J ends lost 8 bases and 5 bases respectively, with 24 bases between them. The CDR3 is CASFRNLNYRPETQYF. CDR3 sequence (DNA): TGTGCCAGCTTCCGAAACTTAAACTATCGCCCCGAGACCCAGTACTTC.

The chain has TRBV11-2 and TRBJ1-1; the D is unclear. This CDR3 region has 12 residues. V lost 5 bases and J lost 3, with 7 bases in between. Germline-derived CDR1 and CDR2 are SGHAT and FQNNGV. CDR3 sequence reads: CASSTRDTEAFF. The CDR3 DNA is TGTGCCAGCAGCACCCGGGACACTGAAGCTTTCTTT.

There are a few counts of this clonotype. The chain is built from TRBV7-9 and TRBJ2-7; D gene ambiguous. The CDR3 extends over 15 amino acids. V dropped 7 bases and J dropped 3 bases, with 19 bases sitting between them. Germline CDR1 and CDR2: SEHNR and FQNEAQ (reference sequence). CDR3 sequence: CASTPFTGSSYEQYF. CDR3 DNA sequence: TGTGCCAGCACCCCTTTCACCGGGTCGAGCTACGAGCAGTACTTC.

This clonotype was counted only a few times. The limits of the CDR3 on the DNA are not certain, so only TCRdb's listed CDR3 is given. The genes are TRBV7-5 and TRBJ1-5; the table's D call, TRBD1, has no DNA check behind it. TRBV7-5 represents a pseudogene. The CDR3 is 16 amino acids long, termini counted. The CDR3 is CISVPEPGTENQPQHF.

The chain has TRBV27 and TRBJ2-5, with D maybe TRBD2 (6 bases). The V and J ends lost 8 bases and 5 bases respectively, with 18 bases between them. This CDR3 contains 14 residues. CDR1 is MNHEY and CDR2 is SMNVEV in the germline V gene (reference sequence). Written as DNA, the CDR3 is TGTGCCAGCTCCGGCGGAGTAGGGAGGGAGACCCAGTACTTC. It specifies CASSGGVGRETQYF.

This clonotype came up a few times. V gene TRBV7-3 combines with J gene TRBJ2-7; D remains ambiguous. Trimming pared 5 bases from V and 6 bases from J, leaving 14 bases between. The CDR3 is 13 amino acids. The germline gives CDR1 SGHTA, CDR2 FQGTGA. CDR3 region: CASSRQAGFEQYF. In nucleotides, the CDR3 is TGTGCCAGCAGCCGTCAAGCTGGTTTCGAGCAGTACTTC.

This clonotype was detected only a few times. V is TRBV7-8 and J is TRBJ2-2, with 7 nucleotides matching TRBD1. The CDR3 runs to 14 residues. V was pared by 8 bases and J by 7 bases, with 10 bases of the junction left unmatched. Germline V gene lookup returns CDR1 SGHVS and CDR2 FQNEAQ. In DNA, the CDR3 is TGTGCCAGCGGGGAGACAGGGAAAGGCGGGGAGCTGTTTTTT. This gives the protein CASGETGKGGELFF.

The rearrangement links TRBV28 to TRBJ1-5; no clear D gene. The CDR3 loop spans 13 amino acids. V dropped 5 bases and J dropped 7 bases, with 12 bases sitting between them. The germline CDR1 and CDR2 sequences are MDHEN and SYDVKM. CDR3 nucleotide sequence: TGTGCCAGCAGTCTACACACTTTGCAGCCCCAGCATTTT. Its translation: CASSLHTLQPQHF.

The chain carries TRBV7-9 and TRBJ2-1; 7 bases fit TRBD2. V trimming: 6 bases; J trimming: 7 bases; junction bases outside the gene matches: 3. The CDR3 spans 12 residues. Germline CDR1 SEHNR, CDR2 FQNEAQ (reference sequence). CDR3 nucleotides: TGTGCCAGCAGGACCGGGAGGAATGAGCAGTTCTTC. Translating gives CASRTGRNEQFF.

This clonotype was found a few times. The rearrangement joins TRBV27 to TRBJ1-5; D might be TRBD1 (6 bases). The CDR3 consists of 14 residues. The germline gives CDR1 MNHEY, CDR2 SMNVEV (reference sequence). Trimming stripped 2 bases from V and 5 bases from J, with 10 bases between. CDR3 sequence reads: CASSLTGSDQPQHF. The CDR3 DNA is TGTGCCAGCAGTTTAACAGGGAGCGATCAGCCCCAGCATTTT.

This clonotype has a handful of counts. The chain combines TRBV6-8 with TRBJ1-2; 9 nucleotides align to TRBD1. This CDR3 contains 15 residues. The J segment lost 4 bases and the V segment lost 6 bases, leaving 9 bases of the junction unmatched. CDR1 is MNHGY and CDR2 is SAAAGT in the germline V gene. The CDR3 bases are TGTGCCAGCAGCTACGGGGAGGGACAGGGCTATGGCTACACCTTC. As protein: CASSYGEGQGYGYTF.

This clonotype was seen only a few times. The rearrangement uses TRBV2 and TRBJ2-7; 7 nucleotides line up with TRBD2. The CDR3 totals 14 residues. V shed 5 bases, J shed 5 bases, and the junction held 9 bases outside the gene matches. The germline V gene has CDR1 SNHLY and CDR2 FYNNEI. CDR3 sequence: CASSPRIAGHEQYF. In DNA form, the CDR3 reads TGTGCCAGCAGTCCCCGGATAGCGGGCCACGAGCAGTACTTC.

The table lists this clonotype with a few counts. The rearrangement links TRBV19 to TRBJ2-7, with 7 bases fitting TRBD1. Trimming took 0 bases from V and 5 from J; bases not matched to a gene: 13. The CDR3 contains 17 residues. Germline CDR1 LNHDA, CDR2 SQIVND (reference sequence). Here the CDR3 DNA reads TGTGCCAGTAGTATAGAGACCGGACAGGCCATCAGGGACGAGCAGTACTTC. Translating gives CASSIETGQAIRDEQYF.